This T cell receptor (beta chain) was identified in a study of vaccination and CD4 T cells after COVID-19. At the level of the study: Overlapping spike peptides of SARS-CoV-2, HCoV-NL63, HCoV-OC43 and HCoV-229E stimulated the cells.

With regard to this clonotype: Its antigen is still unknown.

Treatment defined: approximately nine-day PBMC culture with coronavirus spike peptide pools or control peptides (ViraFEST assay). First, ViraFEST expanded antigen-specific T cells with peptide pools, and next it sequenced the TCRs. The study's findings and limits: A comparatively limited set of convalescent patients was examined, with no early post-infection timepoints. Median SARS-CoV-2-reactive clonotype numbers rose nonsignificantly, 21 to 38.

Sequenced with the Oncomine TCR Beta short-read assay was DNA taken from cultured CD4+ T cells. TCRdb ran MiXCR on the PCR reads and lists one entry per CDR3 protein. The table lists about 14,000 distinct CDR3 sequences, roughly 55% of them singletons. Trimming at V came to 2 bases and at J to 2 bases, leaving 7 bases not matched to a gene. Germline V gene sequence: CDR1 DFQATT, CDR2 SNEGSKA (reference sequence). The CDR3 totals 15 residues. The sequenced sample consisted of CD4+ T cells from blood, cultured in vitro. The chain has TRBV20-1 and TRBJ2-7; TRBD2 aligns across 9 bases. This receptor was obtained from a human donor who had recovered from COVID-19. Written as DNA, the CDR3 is TGCAGTGCTAGACCTCCTAGCGGGACTACCTACGAGCAGTACTTC. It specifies CSARPPSGTTYEQYF.